This T cell receptor beta chain is from a study of blood T cells in healthy people across ages. Study-level points and caveats: It was held that diversity estimates obtained from one million T cells represented underestimates. Aged donors had fewer naive CD4+ cells and lower diversity than long-lived donors.

A sample-barcoded 5' primer and a J-beta primer mix were used in a second PCR of roughly 6 to 11 cycles. TCRdb re-derived calls from the 5' RACE reads in MiXCR, one entry per CDR3 protein. Found here are a few hundred thousand distinct CDR3 sequences, 45% to 60% of them singletons; the top ten hold 45% to 65%. After removal of 3 bases from V and 1 base from J, the junction contained 6 bases not matched to a gene. Per germline, CDR1 DFQATT and CDR2 SNEGSKA (reference sequence). The CDR3 runs 15 residues. Total RNA, at least 6 micrograms per sample, was extracted from PBMCs. This clonotype was found a few times. Its antigen is not identified.

The sequence came from a man aged 60-69 years in good health. Material: blood. The chain couples TRBV20-1 to TRBJ2-3, with 8 bases that match TRBD2. The CDR3 coding sequence is TGCAGTGCTAGTAGCGGGATCCCCCGCACAGATACGCAGTATTTT. It is translated as CSASSGIPRTDTQYF.